This T cell receptor (beta chain) was sequenced for a study of blood T cell repertoires in COVID-19. Study as a whole: Donors of Cohort 3 who recovered were those that had two negative PCRs, clearance, or symptom resolution. Spain, Italy and the United States supplied samples that represented acute and convalescent COVID-19.

Using immunoSEQ multiplex PCR, the repertoire was profiled, and TCRdb retains in-frame clones only, with some absent. The table has around 300,000 clones, 88% seen once; the top ten hold around 2%. J lost 3 bases, V lost 10 bases, and 19 bases had no gene match. This CDR3 spans 19 amino acids. Germline values: CDR1 WSHSY, CDR2 SAAADI. The receptor comes from a woman between 55 and 75 years old in a cohort exposed to, infected with or recovered from COVID-19 (not recorded which). V is TRBV10-2 and J is TRBJ2-5; 14 bases fit TRBD2. Sequenced material: PBMCs or T cells enriched from blood (not recorded which). The CDR3 region is CATRRGTSGSSLGEETQYF. The CDR3 region has the DNA TGCGCCACCAGAAGAGGGACTAGCGGGAGCAGTCTGGGCGAAGAGACCCAGTACTTC.